This record looks at one TCR beta chain sequence and its context. Its antigen is unknown. It has no much larger one-base neighbor in the sample; base qualities were not kept. To prepare the library, the immunoSEQ multiplex PCR assay was applied. The authors processed their data as follows. A statistical classification framework was developed to diagnose cytomegalovirus status using the catalog of TCR beta chain sequences. In TCRdb, the immuneACCESS table is reduced to in-frame sequences with V and J assigned. These tables do not hold every clone; where another copy was compared, an unresolved V gene accounts for under half, and the others remain unexplained. Clone size and the V and J calls come from that table; the DNA yielded D and trimming. The sample profile shows some 190,000 clones; 86% of them were found once. In total, the top ten clones hold approximately 7.7% of the sample. The data are from a study of cytomegalovirus exposure and HLA in healthy donors (dated by TCRdb to 2015 to 2018). In the study overall: The 500 to 800 repertoires of the first cohort and the 95 to 150 validation repertoires were produced on the same platform, according to a later analysis. The aim of the study was to test whether cataloging public T cell receptors could identify signatures of past pathogen exposure. The study combined high-throughput TCR immunosequencing, statistical association of individual TCRs with disease status, and machine learning to predict cytomegalovirus infection status. Along with the roughly 670-subject first cohort, a separate validation cohort of 120 different subjects was used.

Donors formed part of the validation cohort, which comprised 120 subjects and was distinct from the first cohort of under 800 subjects. From the cysteine up to the phenylalanine, the CDR3 has a length of 12 residues. Solely the CDR3 DNA is kept, with 36 bases framed from the first base. The junction shows trimming of 7 bases on V and 6 bases on J, and the gene matches do not reach 8 bases of it. CDR1 and CDR2 were assigned from the germline V gene as SQVTM and ANQGSEA. Study-wide conclusions, independent of this receptor: All 120 or so repertoires were used to score co-occurrence in the validation cohort in a later analysis, because that analysis had no HLA typing for the cohort. The study listed 164 TCR beta chains as associated with cytomegalovirus. In vitro tests confirmed that three of the cytomegalovirus-associated TCR beta chains recognize cytomegalovirus antigens. A later analysis found that TCRs clustered in the first cohort also tended to co-occur in the 120 validation repertoires, with 94% of cluster scores above 0. Across donors, most TCR sequences were observed very rarely, whereas some public TCRs were present in many individuals. The classifier was reported to diagnose cytomegalovirus status with high specificity and sensitivity in both the original cohort and the validation cohort. It was suggested by the authors that the approach could potentially be generalized to other disease states and immunological phenotypes.

The sample consisted of PBMCs. The chain couples TRBV29-1 to TRBJ1-2; a stretch of 7 junction bases matches TRBD1. This clonotype was obtained from a man aged 30-40 years in good health and CMV-seropositive. DNA sequence: TGCAGCGGACGACAGGGAATAAATGGCTACACCTTC. It codes for CSGRQGINGYTF. With all but the CDR3 taken from the reference TRBV29-1 and TRBJ1-2 genes, the full variable domain is: SAVISQKPSRDICQRGTSLTIQCQVDSQVTMMFWYRQQPGQSLTLIATANQGSEATYESGFVIDKFPISRPNLTFSTLTVSNMSPEDSSIYLCSGRQGINGYTFGSGTRLTVV.